The rows below give T cell receptor beta chains drawn from one sample of a study of T cell responses to AZD1222 COVID-19 vaccine. TCRdb's table, derived via immunoSEQ multiplex PCR, lists solely in-frame clones and lacks some. The sample has about 150,000 clones, about nine tenths seen once. The sequencing used peripheral blood, collected on day 0 of AZD1222 vaccination. Receptor source: an adult in good health. Each CDR3 is given with its conserved first and last residue. Fields, in order: CDR3 length, V gene, D gene, CDR3 protein. D genes are given only for firm matches.

15 TRBV7-8 TRBD2 CASSLLAGAFSEQYF
14 TRBV7-3 - CASSRDSSANEQFF
16 TRBV19 TRBD1 CASSTYRDRGGQPQHF
14 TRBV28 - CASSLRGRGSPLHF
13 TRBV5-4 - CASSSESYETQYF
13 TRBV18 - CASSPRHSYGYTF
12 TRBV29-1 - CSVVGINYGYTF
14 TRBV6-2/TRBV6-3 - CASSYSQDFYEQYF
18 TRBV25-1 TRBD2 CASSDLGLAGARQETQYF
14 TRBV6-5 TRBD2 CASSTLAGSYEQYF
14 TRBV6-2/TRBV6-3 - CASSYSGGIYEQYF
16 TRBV19 TRBD2 CASSIESGRARVEQFF
15 TRBV18 - CASSLALGVGETQYF
14 TRBV6-2/TRBV6-3 - CASSYSTRSETQYF
14 TRBV18 TRBD1 CASSHGQGGSPLHF
15 TRBV24-1 TRBD2 CATSDSGTRAYEQYF
14 TRBV6-2/TRBV6-3 TRBD1 CASSYRTGGEEQYF
12 TRBV28 - CASTGLDYEQYF
14 TRBV30 TRBD1 CAWSVGQGANEQYF
16 TRBV19 TRBD1 CASSTRDRGSTGELFF
16 TRBV19 - CASSIGGGGRSQPQHF
15 TRBV5-1 - CASSSVTGTSYGYTF
15 TRBV28 - CASSSRLLARRGYTF
14 TRBV7-3 - CASSLMLRTDTQYF
13 TRBV27 - CASSPSMYLEAFF
12 TRBV2 - CASSPSGNTIYF
15 TRBV11-2 - CASSLRASSTDTQYF
13 TRBV20-1 - CSASHGWDTEAFF
10 TRBV20-1 - CSAVGGGAFF
15 TRBV6-5 TRBD1 CASKKTGGERSGYTF
16 TRBV11-1 - CASSPSAGFGGETQYF
12 TRBV6-5 - CASRRRPGEQYF
15 TRBV6-5 TRBD1 CASSYSEQGYYEQYF
15 TRBV6-1 - CASSESRATNYGYTF
14 TRBV18 TRBD1 CASSSGTVTYEQYF
16 TRBV4-3 - CASSQGSGRSTDTQYF
13 TRBV6-2/TRBV6-3 - CASSYGANYGYTF
16 TRBV28 TRBD1 CASSLPDRIGNQPQHF
19 TRBV3-1/TRBV3-2 TRBD2 CASSQDFLTSGRSYNEQFF
20 TRBV28 TRBD1 CASSGPTGEALVYSNQPQHF
14 TRBV7-2 - CASSLGTNSYEQFF
13 TRBV5-1 - CASNPGLATEAFF
14 TRBV28 - CASSFVFTGDEQFF
13 TRBV29-1 - CSVGGMSSYEQYF
16 TRBV7-8 TRBD2 CASSLVGGRLYNEQFF
15 TRBV4-1 - CASSQAWARDTEAFF
15 TRBV7-9 - CASSLVVGGVTEAFF
13 TRBV11-1 - CASSLGGLPERFF
18 TRBV7-3 - CASSPQPLSGTQAYEQYF
13 TRBV29-1 - CSAGHTNTGELFF
17 TRBV18 - CASSLSSFRDISYEQYF
19 TRBV7-8 TRBD1 CASSLEGYRGLATNEKLFF